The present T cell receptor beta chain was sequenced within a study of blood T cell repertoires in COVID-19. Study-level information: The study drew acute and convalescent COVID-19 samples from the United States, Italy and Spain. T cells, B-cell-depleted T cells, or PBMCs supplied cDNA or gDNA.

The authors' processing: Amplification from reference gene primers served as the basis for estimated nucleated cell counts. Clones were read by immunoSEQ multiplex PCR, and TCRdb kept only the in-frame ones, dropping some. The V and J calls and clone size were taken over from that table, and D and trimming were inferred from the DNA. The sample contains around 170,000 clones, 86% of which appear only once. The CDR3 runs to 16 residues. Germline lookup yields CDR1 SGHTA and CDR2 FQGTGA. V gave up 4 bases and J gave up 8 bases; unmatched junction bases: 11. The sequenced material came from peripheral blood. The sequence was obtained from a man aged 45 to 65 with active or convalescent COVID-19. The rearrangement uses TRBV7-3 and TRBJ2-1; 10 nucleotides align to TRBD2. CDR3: CASSYSTAGGPHEQFF. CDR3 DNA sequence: TGTGCCAGCAGCTACTCTACAGCGGGGGGGCCCCATGAGCAGTTCTTC.